This TCR beta chain was documented in a study of cytomegalovirus exposure and HLA in healthy donors. The wider study: From HLA-typed donors, an early data release held around 80 million unique TCRs. Findings of the study overall: Some V segments, TRBV6-2 and TRBV6-3 among them, were indistinguishable and were therefore excluded.

As regards this clone: Its antigen is not identified.

This CDR3 has 15 amino acids. The germline CDR1 and CDR2 sequences are SGDLS and YYNGEE. J was trimmed by 2 bases and V by 4 bases; bases with no gene match: 8. With 60 Vbeta and 13 Jbeta primers, the PCR was carried out. The assay was immunoSEQ multiplex PCR, and TCRdb's table has in-frame clones only and misses some. The table has tens of thousands of clones, around 73% seen once. Input material: PBMCs. The receptor's source is a woman between 35 and 50 years old in good health and CMV-seropositive. The V call is TRBV9, the J call TRBJ1-1; TRBD1 agrees at 7 bases. CDR3 sequence reads: CASSQPGTENTEAFF. The CDR3 nucleotides read TGTGCCAGCAGCCAACCAGGGACAGAAAACACTGAAGCTTTCTTT.